This T cell receptor (beta chain) was captured in a study of blood T cell repertoires in COVID-19. Study-wide context: Collection of acute and convalescent COVID-19 samples took place in the United States, Italy and Spain. T cells, B-cell-depleted T cells, or PBMCs provided the cDNA or gDNA that served as material.

Some clones are missing from TCRdb's copy, which holds only in-frame ones; the method was immunoSEQ multiplex PCR. The data contain 100,000 to 140,000 clones, 75% to 95% of them seen just once; the ten biggest clones take up roughly 1.2%. Sequenced: peripheral blood. This clonotype originated in a woman under 40 with acute or convalescent COVID-19.

DNA for the CDR3: TGCGCCAGCAGCCCTGACAGGGGGCCCAACGAGCAGTACTTC. Translated, it gives CASSPDRGPNEQYF. V is TRBV4-1 and J is TRBJ2-7, with TRBD1 identical over 10 bases. Trimming at V came to 4 bases and at J to 5 bases, leaving 5 bases not matched to a gene. The germline V gene encodes CDR1 MGHRA and CDR2 YSYEKL. The CDR3 length is 14 residues.